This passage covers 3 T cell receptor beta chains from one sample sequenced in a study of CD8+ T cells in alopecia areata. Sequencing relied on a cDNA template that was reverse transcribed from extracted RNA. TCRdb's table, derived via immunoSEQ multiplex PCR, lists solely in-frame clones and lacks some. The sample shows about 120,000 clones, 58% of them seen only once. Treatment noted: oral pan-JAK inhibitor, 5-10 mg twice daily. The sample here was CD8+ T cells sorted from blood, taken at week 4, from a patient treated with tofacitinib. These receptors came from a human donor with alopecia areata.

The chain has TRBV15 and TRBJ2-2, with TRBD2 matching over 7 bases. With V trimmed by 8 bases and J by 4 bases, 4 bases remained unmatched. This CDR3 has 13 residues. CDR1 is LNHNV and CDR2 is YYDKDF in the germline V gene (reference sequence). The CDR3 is CATGEGLTGELFF. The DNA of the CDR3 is TGTGCCACCGGGGAGGGCCTCACCGGGGAGCTGTTTTTT.

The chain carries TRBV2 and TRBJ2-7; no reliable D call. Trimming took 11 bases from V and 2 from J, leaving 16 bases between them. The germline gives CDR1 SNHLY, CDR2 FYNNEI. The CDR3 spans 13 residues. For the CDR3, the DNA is TGTGCCGCCAAGGGCAGCGAGACCTACGAGCAGTACTTC. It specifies CAAKGSETYEQYF.

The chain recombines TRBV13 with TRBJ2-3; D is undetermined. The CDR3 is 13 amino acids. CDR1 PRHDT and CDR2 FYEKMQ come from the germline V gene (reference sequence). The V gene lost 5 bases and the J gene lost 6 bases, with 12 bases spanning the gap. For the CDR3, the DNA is TGTGCCAGCAGCCATCAAAATCAGGATACGCAGTATTTT. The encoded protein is CASSHQNQDTQYF. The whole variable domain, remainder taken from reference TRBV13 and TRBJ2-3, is AAGVIQSPRHLIKEKRETATLKCYPIPRHDTVYWYQQGPGQDPQFLISFYEKMQSDKGSIPDRFSAQQFSDYHSELNMSSLELGDSALYFCASSHQNQDTQYFGPGTRLTVL.